Detailed here is one TCR beta chain. Antigen: not known. The data stem from a study of T cell responses to AZD1222 COVID-19 vaccine. General observations from the study: Spike-spanning, vaccine-associated CD4 TCRs were dominant at 160-218 and 743-854.

V lost 5 bases to trimming and J lost 3 bases, with 14 bases between them. CDR1 GTSNPN and CDR2 SVGIG come from the germline V gene (reference sequence). The length of the CDR3 is 14 residues. Sequencing was performed with immunoSEQ multiplex PCR; in TCRdb, only in-frame clones are kept and a portion is missing. The profile covers 160,000 or so clones, with 90% appearing a single time and 3.5% to 5.5% taken by the ten largest. The source was peripheral blood, collected 28 days after the second dose of the MenACWY control vaccine. This receptor was taken from an adult who received the MenACWY meningococcal vaccine as a control. The V call is TRBV30, the J call TRBJ2-4, with D possibly matching TRBD1 (5 bases). In nucleotides, the CDR3 is TGTGCCTGGGCAGGGATTTCGGGCAAAAACATTCAGTACTTC. It yields the protein CAWAGISGKNIQYF.